This T cell receptor beta chain emerged from a study of response to subunit inactivated influenza vaccine. Findings of the study overall: There was a suggestion from the authors that each seasonal influenza vaccination recruits few new T cells.

TCRdb reprocessed the RT-PCR reads with MiXCR, giving one entry per CDR3 protein. The profile shows a few hundred thousand distinct CDR3 sequences, roughly 9.8% of them singletons. Trimming stripped 6 bases from V and 3 bases from J, with 14 bases between. The CDR3 sequence is 15 residues long. Concerning this clonotype: The antigen is undetermined.

Sample: PBMCs from blood, taken 45 days after vaccination. The rearrangement joins TRBV12-3 or TRBV12-4 to TRBJ2-2; weak D call: TRBD1 (7 bases). The TCR originated in a man over 45 who received an inactivated influenza vaccine. The CDR3 reads CASRIGGGDTGELFF. The CDR3 nucleotides read TGTGCCAGCAGGATTGGAGGGGGCGACACCGGGGAGCTGTTTTTT.